The T cell receptor beta chain described here comes from a study of PD-1 blockade in classical Hodgkin lymphoma. Generated by immunoSEQ multiplex PCR, the TCRdb table keeps only in-frame clones and is missing some. This sample has about 23,000 clones, with roughly 75% found just once. V shed 6 bases and J shed 7 bases, with 22 bases lying between them. Germline-derived CDR1 and CDR2 are SGHDT and YYEEEE. The CDR3 loop spans 15 amino acids. Points on this clone: As yet, its antigen is unknown.

The study's findings and limits: TCR diversity rose significantly by C4D1 in CD4+ but not CD8+ cells.

All patients experienced relapse after autologous stem cell transplantation, and brentuximab vedotin exposure was variable. Responses achieved at best were complete response, partial response or progressive disease. Sample: peripheral blood mononuclear cells (PBMCs), taken before the second cycle of nivolumab. The receptor was isolated from a human donor with classical Hodgkin lymphoma. V gene TRBV5-6 combines with J gene TRBJ1-1; no reliable D call. The CDR3 region has the DNA TGTGCCAGCAACCCGAGAGGGCGCTTAAACTTTGAAGCTTTCTTT. It is translated as CASNPRGRLNFEAFF.